Below are 24 T cell receptor beta chains sequenced from a single sample in a study of Ad26.COV2.S vaccination and SARS-CoV-2 variants (dated by TCRdb to about 2021). In light of the paper, this sample's time point label describes: individuals recovered from natural SARS-CoV-2 infection. Library creation used the immunoSEQ multiplex PCR assay. The immuneACCESS repertoire file appears here via TCRdb, limited to in-frame rearrangements. These files lack a portion of the clones; in checked studies, under half of the deficit traces to unresolved V genes, and the cause of the others is not known. The sample table records around 86,000 clones; 82% of these occur just once. Jointly, the top ten make up approximately 15% of the sample. The specimen comprised peripheral blood, sampled after recovery from COVID-19. Receptors originate from a human donor who had recovered from COVID-19.

The gene calls are TRBV28 and TRBJ1-1; D might be TRBD1 (6 bases). In germline, CDR1 is MDHEN, CDR2 SYDVKM. Trimming cost V 3 bases and J 1 base, with 12 bases left between them. The length of the CDR3 is 15 residues. The CDR3 region has the DNA TGTGCCAGCAGTTTGGGAGGGGGGCAGAACACTGAAGCTTTCTTT. It codes for CASSLGGGQNTEAFF.

The chain couples TRBV20-1 to TRBJ1-1, with D perhaps TRBD1 (5 bases). The V end lost 1 base, the J end lost 8 bases, and 8 bases lay between the germline ends. In germline, CDR1 is DFQATT, CDR2 SNEGSKA (reference sequence). This CDR3 has 11 residues. CDR3 DNA: TGCAGTGCTAGAGGGGACCACGAAGCTTTCTTT. Residues: CSARGDHEAFF.

In this sample, this clone turned up a few times. The gene calls are TRBV4-3 and TRBJ2-6; tentatively, D is TRBD1 or TRBD2 (5 bases each). Looked up from germline, CDR1 is LGHNA and CDR2 is YSLEER. Trimming took 4 bases from V and 0 from J, leaving 10 bases between them. This CDR3 is 16 amino acids long. CDR3 amino acids: CASSRDGSSGANVLTF. The CDR3 DNA follows: TGCGCCAGCAGCCGGGACGGCAGCTCTGGGGCCAACGTCCTGACTTTC.

The V and J genes are TRBV12-3 or TRBV12-4 and TRBJ2-1; D uncertain. V was pared by 6 bases and J by 6 bases, with 9 bases between. There are 12 residues in the CDR3. The CDR3 here is CASRKETNEQFF. The CDR3 DNA is TGTGCCAGCAGAAAAGAGACCAATGAGCAGTTCTTC.

This chain uses TRBV5-5 with TRBJ2-2; D is ambiguous. The CDR3 sequence is 13 residues long. Germline values: CDR1 SGHKS, CDR2 YYEKEE (reference sequence). V lost 5 bases and J 2 bases, leaving 7 bases between the germline ends. The CDR3 here is CASRYRNTGELFF. The DNA of the CDR3 is TGTGCCAGCAGGTACAGAAACACCGGGGAGCTGTTTTTT.

The rearrangement uses TRBV7-6 and TRBJ2-3, with 8 nucleotides matching TRBD1. The germline V gene encodes CDR1 SGHVS and CDR2 FNYEAQ. Trimming took 2 bases from V and 5 from J; bases not matched to a gene: 6. The CDR3 totals 15 residues. For the CDR3, the DNA is TGTGCCAGCAGCTTAACCCACGACAGGGGAGATACGCAGTATTTT. Translated, it gives CASSLTHDRGDTQYF.

The V call is TRBV29-1, the J call TRBJ1-1; D is undetermined. The V gene lost 3 bases and the J gene lost 1 base, with 3 bases spanning the gap. Germline values: CDR1 SQVTM, CDR2 ANQGSEA. The CDR3 length is 11 residues. CDR3 in amino acids: CSVEPNTEAFF. CDR3 coding DNA: TGCAGCGTTGAGCCGAACACTGAAGCTTTCTTT.

This clone was observed a single time. The rearrangement joins TRBV11-2 to TRBJ1-3; 8 positions match TRBD1. J lost 2 bases, V lost 4 bases, and 4 bases had no gene match. The CDR3 is made up of 15 amino acids. CDR1 and CDR2 from the germline V gene are SGHAT and FQNNGV. In DNA form, the CDR3 reads TGTGCCAGCAGCTCCAGGGGGCAGACTGGAAACACCATATATTTT. Amino acid sequence: CASSSRGQTGNTIYF.

This rearrangement joins TRBV11-3 to TRBJ2-7, with D perhaps being TRBD1 or TRBD2 (5 bases each). CDR1 is SGHNT and CDR2 is YENEEA in the germline V gene. Trimming removed 4 bases at V and 0 bases at J, with 10 bases between. The length of the CDR3 is 14 residues. CDR3 coding DNA: TGTGCCAGCAGCTGGGGACGGAGCTCCTACGAGCAGTACTTC. It yields the protein CASSWGRSSYEQYF.

The CDR3 spells CATSGGSFSSYNEQFF. The CDR3 nucleotides are TGTGCCACCAGTGGAGGCTCCTTCTCATCCTACAATGAGCAGTTCTTC. The chain is built from TRBV24-1 and TRBJ2-1, with D unresolved. Trimming took 5 bases from V and 1 from J, leaving 14 bases between them. The germline gives CDR1 KGHDR, CDR2 SFDVKD. CDR3 length: 16 residues.

The gene calls are TRBV9 and TRBJ1-6; TRBD1 is a possible D gene (6 bases). Trimming stripped 4 bases from V and 16 bases from J, with 15 bases between. The CDR3 is made up of 12 amino acids. Germline lookup yields CDR1 SGDLS and CDR2 YYNGEE. The CDR3 nucleotides are TGTGCCAGCAGCCCGAACAGGGACAAGCTCCACTTT. Residues: CASSPNRDKLHF.

This chain uses TRBV7-9 with TRBJ2-1, with TRBD2 matching over 14 bases. V trimming: 5 bases; J trimming: 7 bases; junction bases outside the gene matches: 10. Per the germline V gene, CDR1 is SEHNR and CDR2 is FQNEAQ (reference sequence). This CDR3 contains 17 residues. The CDR3 is CASSLILTSGRGNEQFF. In nucleotides, the CDR3 is TGTGCCAGCAGCCTAATATTGACTAGCGGGAGGGGTAATGAGCAGTTCTTC.

The chain couples TRBV27 to TRBJ1-1, with D maybe TRBD1 (5 bases). CDR1 and CDR2 from the germline V gene are MNHEY and SMNVEV (reference sequence). The CDR3 sequence is 12 residues long. V lost 3 bases and J 6 bases, leaving 8 bases between the germline ends. CDR3 region: CASSFRGAEAFF. CDR3 sequence (DNA): TGTGCCAGCAGTTTTCGGGGGGCTGAAGCTTTCTTT.

The chain joins TRBV7-9 to TRBJ2-7; possibly TRBD1 or TRBD2 for D (5 bases each). The CDR3 is 12 amino acids. CDR1 and CDR2 from the germline V gene are SEHNR and FQNEAQ (reference sequence). With 5 bases removed from V and 9 bases from J, the gap between germline ends came to 14 bases. The CDR3 bases are TGTGCCAGCAGCCCGACAGAGGGTGTGCAGTACTTC. This sequence encodes CASSPTEGVQYF.

The chain recombines TRBV20-1 with TRBJ1-2, with TRBD1 as a possible D gene (5 bases). Germline CDR1 reads DFQATT; CDR2 reads SNEGSKA (reference sequence). V lost 3 bases and J 6 bases, leaving 20 bases between the germline ends. CDR3 length: 15 amino acids. The CDR3 DNA follows: TGCAGTGCTAGTATATTTTTTAGTGGAGGGGATGGCTACACCTTC. Its protein is CSASIFFSGGDGYTF.

V gene TRBV11-3 combines with J gene TRBJ1-3; D perhaps matches TRBD1 (5 bases). V lost 5 bases, J lost 0 bases, and 11 bases lay in between. Per germline, CDR1 SGHNT and CDR2 YENEEA. The CDR3 runs 15 residues. CDR3 sequence reads: CASSKGVSSGNTIYF. The CDR3, as DNA: TGTGCCAGCAGCAAAGGGGTTAGCTCTGGAAACACCATATATTTT.

This chain uses TRBV6-2 or TRBV6-3 with TRBJ2-1; D unclear. This CDR3 spans 12 amino acids. The germline gives CDR1 MNHEY, CDR2 SVGEGT. V dropped 6 bases and J dropped 7 bases, with 10 bases sitting between them. CDR3 coding DNA: TGTGCCAGCAGCCCATACCGAAATGAGCAGTTCTTC. This encodes CASSPYRNEQFF.

This clone was detected a few times. The rearrangement links TRBV19 to TRBJ2-7, with no clear D. The germline V and J ends were trimmed by 7 bases and 0 bases, with 13 bases remaining between them. CDR1 and CDR2 from the germline V gene are LNHDA and SQIVND (reference sequence). CDR3 size: 14 residues. The CDR3 reads CASNLGLGSYEQYF. Written as DNA, the CDR3 is TGTGCCAGTAACCTCGGGTTGGGCTCCTACGAGCAGTACTTC.

The rearrangement joins TRBV20-1 to TRBJ1-1; no clear D gene. Germline assignment: CDR1 DFQATT and CDR2 SNEGSKA (reference sequence). This CDR3 has 15 amino acids. V lost 3 bases and J lost 4, with 18 bases in between. The CDR3 DNA sequence: TGCAGTGCTAGTGGAGGGTTGGAGGTGGGCACTGAAGCTTTCTTT. Protein product: CSASGGLEVGTEAFF.

V and J are TRBV4-3 and TRBJ2-7, with a tentative D call TRBD1 (5 bases). CDR1 LGHNA and CDR2 YSLEER come from the germline V gene. The CDR3 loop spans 15 amino acids. Trimming took off 0 bases at V and 1 base at J, with 10 bases between the two ends. The CDR3 region has the DNA TGCGCCAGCAGCCAAGACAGGGTGGTATCCTACGAGCAGTACTTC. Amino acids: CASSQDRVVSYEQYF.

V and J are TRBV6-5 and TRBJ2-1; 8 bases map to TRBD2. V lost 6 bases, J lost 8 bases, and 12 bases stayed unmatched. The CDR3 sequence is 15 residues long. CDR1 is MNHEY and CDR2 is SVGAGI in the germline V gene. The CDR3 region has the DNA TGTGCCAGCAGGCCCTCGGGGGGGCGCATGGATGAGCAGTTCTTC. Protein sequence: CASRPSGGRMDEQFF.

The gene calls are TRBV5-5 and TRBJ2-2; D remains ambiguous. The V and J ends lost 0 bases and 7 bases respectively, with 7 bases between them. Germline CDR1 SGHKS, CDR2 YYEKEE (reference sequence). The CDR3 runs 13 residues. The CDR3 DNA follows: TGTGCCAGCAGCTTGGTCGTAGTCGGGGAGCTGTTTTTT. It translates to CASSLVVVGELFF.

CDR3 in DNA: TGTGCCAGCAGTTACTCGATTGCGGGGACTAGCGGGACCTATGAGCAGTTCTTC. Amino acid sequence: CASSYSIAGTSGTYEQFF. The chain recombines TRBV6-2 or TRBV6-3 with TRBJ2-1; the match to TRBD2 covers 13 bases. This CDR3 has 18 residues. V gave up 0 bases and J gave up 8 bases; unmatched junction bases: 10. In germline, CDR1 is MNHEY, CDR2 SVGEGT.

This rearrangement joins TRBV19 to TRBJ1-3; TRBD1 matches 7 bases. Per germline, CDR1 LNHDA and CDR2 SQIVND (reference sequence). The CDR3 has 16 residues. J gave up 0 bases and V 5 bases, and 7 bases lay outside the gene matches. The CDR3 reads CASSFGGTASGNTIYF. In nucleotides, the CDR3 is TGTGCCAGTAGTTTCGGTGGGACAGCCTCTGGAAACACCATATATTTT.